The clone carrying this T cell receptor (beta chain) came up a few times. No antigen is known for it. Expressed TCRB transcripts were sequenced, since all the RNA that had been isolated was reverse transcribed. Sequenced by immunoSEQ multiplex PCR; TCRdb stores in-frame clones only, minus some. The repertoire has about 48,000 clones, approximately 45% of them found once; the top ten carry over 1.1%. The sample comes from a study of beta chain features in type 1 diabetes. Trimming shortened V by 1 base and J by 8 bases, and 16 bases separated the two germline ends. The CDR3 spans 15 residues. Per the germline V gene, CDR1 is SGHDT and CDR2 is YYEEEE. Regarding the study as a whole: Shorter TCRB CDR3s, moderately but significantly so, were found in Type 1 diabetes patients in all four CD4+ subsets.

This clonotype originated in a man aged 25 to 45 with type 1 diabetes. Specimen: Tregs from blood. This rearrangement joins TRBV5-6 to TRBJ2-1; no definite D call. The chain's CDR3 is CASSLSIRAHHEQFF. As DNA, the CDR3 is TGTGCCAGCAGCTTGAGTATTAGAGCCCACCATGAGCAGTTCTTC.